This record looks at one T cell receptor beta chain sequence and its context. This sequence may be a read error, since a much larger clone differs from it by one base. The sample belongs to a study of T cells of healthy individuals. TCRdb reprocessed the 5' RACE reads via MiXCR and lists one record per CDR3 protein. The data show tens of thousands of distinct CDR3 sequences, around 16% seen once. The clonotype comes from a human donor in good health.

CDR3: CATSWGQETKYF. CDR3 sequence (DNA): TGTGCCACGAGTTGGGGTCAAGAGACCAAGTACTTC. V and J are TRBV24-1 and TRBJ2-5, with D unresolved. CDR1 is KGHDR, CDR2 SFDVKD, per germline. The CDR3 is made up of 12 amino acids.